Listed here are 25 T cell receptor beta chains from one sample, sequenced in a study of cytomegalovirus exposure and HLA in healthy donors. PCR was performed using 60 Vbeta and 13 Jbeta primers. The method was immunoSEQ multiplex PCR; TCRdb's version includes in-frame clones alone and lacks a portion of them. The sample holds about 160,000 clones, approximately 77% seen once. The sample taken for sequencing was PBMCs. These receptors all stem from a man aged 45-65 years in good health and CMV-seropositive.

The chain joins TRBV9 to TRBJ1-2, with 7 positions matching TRBD1. In germline, CDR1 is SGDLS, CDR2 YYNGEE. CDR3 length: 14 residues. After removal of 3 bases from V and 1 base from J, the junction contained 3 bases not matched to a gene. CDR3 bases: TGTGCCAGCAGCGGCGGGACAGTTAACTATGGCTACACCTTC. Its protein is CASSGGTVNYGYTF.

V is TRBV5-4 and J is TRBJ1-6; D is uncertain. The CDR3 is 13 residues long. V was trimmed by 0 bases and J by 11 bases, leaving 9 bases between them. Germline lookup yields CDR1 SGHNT and CDR2 YYREEE (reference sequence). The CDR3, as DNA: TGTGCCAGCAGCTTGGGCCCGGAGCCACCCCTCCACTTT. This codes for CASSLGPEPPLHF.

This CDR3 reads CASSQDSGTGANEKLFF. The CDR3 DNA is TGCGCCAGCAGCCAAGATTCGGGGACAGGGGCGAATGAAAAACTGTTTTTT. J is TRBJ1-4 and V is TRBV4-1; 10 bases agree with TRBD1. The CDR3 covers 17 residues. Germline V lookup: CDR1 MGHRA, CDR2 YSYEKL. The V and J ends lost 0 bases and 5 bases, in that order; junction bases with no gene match: 6.

V and J are TRBV19 and TRBJ2-5; possible D gene TRBD2, 5 bases. There are 13 residues in the CDR3. Germline CDR1 is LNHDA and CDR2 is SQIVND (reference sequence). V was cut by 9 bases and J by 1 base, with 12 bases left in between. The CDR3 nucleotides are TGTGCCAGCAGCCGGGGTTTCCAAGAGACCCAGTACTTC. It encodes CASSRGFQETQYF.

The chain recombines TRBV9 with TRBJ2-5; a possible D gene is TRBD2 (6 bases). CDR1 SGDLS and CDR2 YYNGEE come from the germline V gene. The CDR3 loop spans 13 amino acids. The V end lost 0 bases, the J end lost 3 bases, and 6 bases lay between the germline ends. This CDR3 reads CASSVGGEETQYF. For the CDR3, the DNA is TGTGCCAGCAGCGTAGGCGGGGAAGAGACCCAGTACTTC. Together with reference TRBV9 and TRBJ2-5, the CDR3 gives the full variable domain: DSGVTQTPKHLITATGQRVTLRCSPRSGDLSVYWYQQSLDQGLQFLIQYYNGEERAKGNILERFSAQQFPDLHSELNLSSLELGDSALYFCASSVGGEETQYFGPGTRLLVL.

The chain combines TRBV5-1 with TRBJ2-3; 7 nucleotides agree with TRBD1. Trimming took 0 bases from V and 0 from J; bases not matched to a gene: 1. CDR1 SGHRS and CDR2 YFSETQ come from the germline V gene. The CDR3 consists of 15 residues. The CDR3 protein is CASSLGGQSTDTQYF. The CDR3 DNA is TGCGCCAGCAGCTTGGGGGGACAGAGCACAGATACGCAGTATTTT.

This clone has just a few counts. The same CDR3 is also encoded by other DNA sequences in this sample. The chain links TRBV27 to TRBJ1-6, with 8 bases aligning to TRBD1. CDR1 MNHEY and CDR2 SMNVEV come from the germline V gene (reference sequence). This CDR3 comprises 13 residues. Trimming cost V 5 bases and J 7 bases; bases outside gene matches: 1. The CDR3 loop reads CASSQGANSPLHF. In DNA, the CDR3 is TGTGCCAGCAGTCAGGGGGCGAATTCACCCCTCCACTTT.

The chain uses TRBV11-1 and TRBJ2-3, with a possible D match to TRBD1 (5 bases). The germline V and J ends were trimmed by 6 bases and 5 bases, with 9 bases remaining between them. Looked up from germline, CDR1 is SGHAT and CDR2 is FQDESV (reference sequence). The CDR3 loop spans 12 amino acids. The CDR3 DNA follows: TGTGCCAGCAGACCAGGGTTAGATACGCAGTATTTT. It encodes CASRPGLDTQYF.

The chain couples TRBV27 to TRBJ2-7; possible D gene TRBD1, 6 bases. Germline V gene sequence: CDR1 MNHEY, CDR2 SMNVEV (reference sequence). The CDR3 is 15 residues long. The germline V and J ends were trimmed by 2 bases and 2 bases, with 13 bases remaining between them. The CDR3 region is CASSLGIHRAYEQYF. In nucleotides, the CDR3 is TGTGCCAGCAGTTTAGGGATCCACAGGGCCTACGAGCAGTACTTC.

V is TRBV27 and J is TRBJ1-6; D possibly corresponds to TRBD1 (6 bases). The germline V gene encodes CDR1 MNHEY and CDR2 SMNVEV (reference sequence). The V and J ends lost 4 bases and 10 bases respectively, with 17 bases between them. The CDR3 contains 15 residues. The CDR3 nucleotides are TGTGCCAGCAGTTCAGGGGAGGGAAACGGGTCACCCCTCCACTTT. Encoded protein: CASSSGEGNGSPLHF.

This clone was recorded a few times. The rearrangement links TRBV5-1 to TRBJ2-1; 14 bases agree with TRBD2. This CDR3 is 15 amino acids long. Germline-derived CDR1 and CDR2 are SGHRS and YFSETQ. Trimming cost V 2 bases and J 10 bases; bases outside gene matches: 5. The CDR3 reads CASSFGGTSGGEQFF. CDR3 DNA: TGCGCCAGCAGCTTCGGGGGGACTAGCGGGGGAGAGCAGTTCTTC.

J is TRBJ2-5 and V is TRBV4-3, with D perhaps matching TRBD2 (7 bases). The CDR3 consists of 14 residues. Germline lookup yields CDR1 LGHNA and CDR2 YSLEER. With 3 bases removed from V and 5 bases from J, the gap between germline ends came to 13 bases. The CDR3, as DNA: TGCGCCAGCAGCCAGAGGGGCGGGGGCGAGACCCAGTACTTC. Encoded protein: CASSQRGGGETQYF.

CDR3 protein: CASPLGAAQPQHF. CDR3 coding DNA: TGCGCCAGCCCCCTGGGGGCGGCTCAGCCCCAGCATTTT. This chain links TRBV23-1 with TRBJ1-5, with D possibly matching TRBD1 (6 bases). TRBV23-1 is recorded as an ORF, its role being uncertain. This CDR3 comprises 13 residues. The V and J ends lost 8 bases and 6 bases respectively, with 14 bases between them.

This chain uses TRBV6-1 with TRBJ1-2; D might be TRBD1 (6 bases). The CDR3 is 14 amino acids. V dropped 10 bases and J dropped 0 bases, with 15 bases sitting between them. Germline CDR1 reads MNHNS; CDR2 reads SASEGT. The CDR3 sequence is CATVDRRANYGYTF. CDR3 DNA: TGTGCCACCGTGGACAGACGAGCTAACTATGGCTACACCTTC.

This rearrangement joins TRBV4-2 to TRBJ1-1, with 7 positions matching TRBD1. Germline CDR1 reads LGHNA; CDR2 reads YNFKEQ. V was clipped by 2 bases and J by 6 bases; unmatched bases: 3. This CDR3 is 13 amino acids long. The CDR3 is CASSQQDRAEAFF. The CDR3, as DNA: TGTGCCAGCAGCCAACAAGACAGGGCTGAAGCTTTCTTT.

In its sample, this clone was seen once. This chain joins TRBV5-1 and TRBJ1-1; perhaps TRBD1 as D (5 bases). Deletions cut 0 bases from V and 7 bases from J, with 10 bases between. Germline-derived CDR1 and CDR2 are SGHRS and YFSETQ. This CDR3 has 13 amino acids. The CDR3: CASSLAAQGEAFF. The DNA for the CDR3 is TGCGCCAGCAGCTTGGCGGCCCAGGGTGAAGCTTTCTTT.

The CDR3 DNA reads as TGTGCCAGCAGGGCCGTGGGAGAGGAAAACACCATATATTTT. Protein: CASRAVGEENTIYF. The chain links TRBV2 to TRBJ1-3; D gene ambiguous. The CDR3 sequence is 14 residues long. The germline V gene encodes CDR1 SNHLY and CDR2 FYNNEI. The V end was cut by 6 bases, the J end by 6 bases, with 15 bases between.

The V call is TRBV9, the J call TRBJ2-1; D is ambiguous. Trimming removed 1 base at V and 5 bases at J, with 10 bases between. Per germline, CDR1 SGDLS and CDR2 YYNGEE. The CDR3 spans 14 residues. The CDR3 here is CASSVSTVHNEQFF. The DNA for the CDR3 is TGTGCCAGCAGCGTAAGTACGGTCCACAATGAGCAGTTCTTC.

This chain links TRBV5-6 with TRBJ1-5; TRBD1 might be the D (5 bases). CDR1 is SGHDT and CDR2 is YYEEEE in the germline V gene. V shed 5 bases and J shed 4 bases, with 10 bases lying between them. This CDR3 has 13 amino acids. The DNA for the CDR3 is TGTGCCAGCAGTAGACAGTTAAATCAGCCCCAGCATTTT. Amino acid sequence: CASSRQLNQPQHF.

The J gene is TRBJ2-5, the V gene TRBV5-1; the match to TRBD2 covers 7 bases. The V gene's germline CDR1 is SGHRS and CDR2 YFSETQ. The CDR3 contains 15 residues. V gave up 2 bases and J gave up 5 bases; unmatched junction bases: 9. The CDR3 sequence: CASSFERGPRETQYF. CDR3 nucleotides: TGCGCCAGCAGCTTCGAGCGGGGACCGCGGGAGACCCAGTACTTC.

This clone showed up just once. The chain carries TRBV2 and TRBJ2-2; D not certain. CDR3 length: 13 residues. The V and J ends lost 2 bases and 5 bases respectively, with 6 bases between them. The V gene's germline CDR1 is SNHLY and CDR2 FYNNEI. The CDR3 sequence: CASSESRTGELFF. As DNA, the CDR3 is TGTGCCAGCAGTGAAAGCCGGACCGGGGAGCTGTTTTTT.

The chain recombines TRBV5-1 with TRBJ2-1; 9 nucleotides match TRBD1. There are 16 residues in the CDR3. The germline V gene encodes CDR1 SGHRS and CDR2 YFSETQ. V lost 0 bases and J lost 8; bases outside the gene matches: 9. The CDR3, as DNA: TGCGCCAGCAGCTTGGCCGGGACAGGGCCTTGGGATGAGCAGTTCTTC. Protein sequence: CASSLAGTGPWDEQFF.

This chain connects TRBV9 to TRBJ1-3; 7 nucleotides agree with TRBD1. This CDR3 has 15 amino acids. In germline, CDR1 is SGDLS, CDR2 YYNGEE. The J segment lost 2 bases and the V segment lost 5 bases, leaving 7 bases of the junction unmatched. The CDR3 nucleotides read TGTGCCAGCAGATCTGAAACAGGGGCTGGAAACACCATATATTTT. It yields the protein CASRSETGAGNTIYF.

This clone occurred a few times. V usage is TRBV6-1 and J usage is TRBJ2-3, with a possible D match to TRBD1 (7 bases). The CDR3 covers 15 residues. Trimming stripped 7 bases from V and 4 bases from J, with 18 bases between. Germline V gene sequence: CDR1 MNHNS, CDR2 SASEGT. CDR3 in DNA: TGTGCCAGCACGGGCAGGGGGGTTCCTGCAGATACGCAGTATTTT. This codes for CASTGRGVPADTQYF.

The chain uses TRBV19 and TRBJ1-5, with 8 bases identical to TRBD1. The CDR3 extends over 18 amino acids. Germline loops: CDR1 LNHDA, CDR2 SQIVND (reference sequence). V lost 6 bases to trimming and J lost 0 bases; unmatched junction nucleotides: 13. CDR3 nucleotide sequence: TGTGCCAGTAGCAGATCTACTCGGACAGGGTATAGCAATCAGCCCCAGCATTTT. Its protein product is CASSRSTRTGYSNQPQHF.